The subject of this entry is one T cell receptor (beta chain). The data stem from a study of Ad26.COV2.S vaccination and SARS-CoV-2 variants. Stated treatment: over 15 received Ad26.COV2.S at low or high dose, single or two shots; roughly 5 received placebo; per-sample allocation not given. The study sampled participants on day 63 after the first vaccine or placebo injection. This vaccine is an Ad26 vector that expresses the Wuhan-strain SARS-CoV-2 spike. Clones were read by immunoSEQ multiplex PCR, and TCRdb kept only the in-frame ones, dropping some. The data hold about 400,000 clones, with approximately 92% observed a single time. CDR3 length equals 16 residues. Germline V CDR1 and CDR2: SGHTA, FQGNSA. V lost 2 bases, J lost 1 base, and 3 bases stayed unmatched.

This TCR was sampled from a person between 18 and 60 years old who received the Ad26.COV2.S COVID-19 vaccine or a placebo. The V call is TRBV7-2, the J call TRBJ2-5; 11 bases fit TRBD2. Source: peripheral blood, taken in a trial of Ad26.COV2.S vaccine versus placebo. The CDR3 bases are TGTGCCAGCAGCTTATGGCTAGCGGGGGGCCAAGAGACCCAGTACTTC. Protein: CASSLWLAGGQETQYF. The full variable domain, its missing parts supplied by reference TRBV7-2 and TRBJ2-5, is GAGVSQSPSNKVTEKGKDVELRCDPISGHTALYWYRQSLGQGLEFLIYFQGNSAPDKSGLPSDRFSAERTGGSVSTLTIQRTQQEDSAVYLCASSLWLAGGQETQYFGPGTRLLVL.